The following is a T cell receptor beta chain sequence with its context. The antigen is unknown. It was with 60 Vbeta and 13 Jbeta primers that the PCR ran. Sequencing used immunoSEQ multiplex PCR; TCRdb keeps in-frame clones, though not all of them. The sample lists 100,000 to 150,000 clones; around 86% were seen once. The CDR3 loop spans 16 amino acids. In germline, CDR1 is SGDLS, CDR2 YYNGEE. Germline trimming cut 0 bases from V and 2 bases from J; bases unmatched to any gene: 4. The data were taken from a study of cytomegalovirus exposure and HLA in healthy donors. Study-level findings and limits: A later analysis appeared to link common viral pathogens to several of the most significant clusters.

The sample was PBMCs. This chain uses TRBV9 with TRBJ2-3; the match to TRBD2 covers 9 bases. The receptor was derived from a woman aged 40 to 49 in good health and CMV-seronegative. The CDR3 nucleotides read TGTGCCAGCAGCGTAGTTTCTAGCGGGATCACAGATACGCAGTATTTT. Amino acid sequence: CASSVVSSGITDTQYF.